A single sample is the source of the 32 T cell receptor beta chains below, sequenced in a study of glioma-infiltrating T cells. Amplification of TCR alpha and beta CDR3 regions from RNA used iRepertoire nested multiplex PCR. TCRdb reprocessed the multiplex PCR reads via MiXCR and lists one record per CDR3 protein. The data hold some 160,000 distinct CDR3 sequences, with about 40% observed a single time. Sample: glioma tissue, nonneoplastic brain tissue, or PBMCs (not recorded which). These receptors all stem from a human donor with low-grade glioma or glioblastoma, undergoing nonglioma brain surgery, or in good health (not recorded which).

A few counts support this clonotype. The chain has TRBV2 and TRBJ2-3; 14 nucleotides match TRBD2. In germline, CDR1 is SNHLY, CDR2 FYNNEI. The ends lost 6 bases at V and 5 bases at J; junction bases unmatched: 4. This CDR3 is built from 15 residues. The CDR3 DNA is TGTGCCAGCAGCCGACTAGCGGGAGGGATAGATACGCAGTATTTT. This gives the protein CASSRLAGGIDTQYF.

This clonotype was found many times. V gene TRBV6-2 or TRBV6-3 combines with J gene TRBJ2-3; 10 nucleotides align to TRBD2. Germline CDR1 is MNHEY and CDR2 is SVGEGT. The CDR3 covers 19 residues. Trimming cost V 2 bases and J 1 base; bases outside gene matches: 12. In nucleotides, the CDR3 is TGTGCCAGCAGTTACCCTCTCCACCTACTAGCGGGACGCACAGATACGCAGTATTTT. This gives the protein CASSYPLHLLAGRTDTQYF.

This clonotype was counted ten times or more. V gene TRBV28 combines with J gene TRBJ1-1; 7 bases align to TRBD1. This CDR3 comprises 15 residues. With 5 bases clipped from V and 4 bases from J, the junction kept 10 bases outside the gene matches. CDR1 and CDR2 from the germline V gene are MDHEN and SYDVKM. The CDR3 reads CASSTLDRVGTEAFF. Here the CDR3 DNA reads TGTGCCAGCAGTACCCTCGACAGGGTGGGCACTGAAGCTTTCTTT.

This clonotype was seen repeatedly, ten times or more. This chain's CDR3 is CATSRDLGTAEQYF. DNA for the CDR3: TGTGCCACCAGCAGAGATCTGGGGACAGCCGAGCAGTACTTC. The V gene is TRBV15, the J gene TRBJ2-7, with 7 bases that match TRBD1. V gave up 0 bases and J gave up 6 bases; unmatched junction bases: 5. The CDR3 spans 14 residues. The germline V gene encodes CDR1 LNHNV and CDR2 YYDKDF (reference sequence).

The rearrangement joins TRBV7-9 to TRBJ2-7; the D gene is possibly TRBD1 (5 bases). Germline V gives CDR1 SEHNR, CDR2 FQNEAQ (reference sequence). The CDR3 runs 13 residues. Trimming took 5 bases from V and 10 from J, leaving 18 bases between them. This CDR3 is CASSPDTSLDQYF. In nucleotides, the CDR3 is TGTGCCAGCAGCCCGGACACGTCCCTCGATCAGTACTTC.

Regarding this clonotype: A much larger clone lies a single base off, so this may be a read error. CDR3 nucleotides: TGTGCCAGCAGTTTATTTAGCGCGGAAGAGACCCAGTACTTC. This gives the protein CASSLFSAEETQYF. The chain recombines TRBV28 with TRBJ2-5; D may be TRBD2 (5 bases). The CDR3 sequence is 14 residues long. Trimming shortened V by 1 base and J by 3 bases, and 9 bases separated the two germline ends. CDR1 and CDR2 (germline): MDHEN, SYDVKM.

This clonotype was seen at least ten times. It is unclear where the CDR3 begins or ends on the DNA, so no DNA is shown, and the CDR3 is as TCRdb lists it. This chain connects TRBV28 to TRBJ1-1. The CDR3 adds up to 12 amino acids, both ends counted. From germline, CDR1 is MDHEN and CDR2 SYDVKM. The CDR3 sequence is CASSSSNTEAFF.

This clonotype was counted many times. The chain has TRBV28 and TRBJ2-2; TRBD2 might be the D (6 bases). Germline CDR1 reads MDHEN; CDR2 reads SYDVKM. V was shortened by 3 bases and J by 0 bases, with 11 bases between the two germline ends. The CDR3 loop spans 16 amino acids. The CDR3 here is CASSFRASANTGELFF. CDR3 in DNA: TGTGCCAGCAGTTTTCGTGCTAGCGCGAACACCGGGGAGCTGTTTTTT.

CDR3 bases: TGCAGCGTTGGAACTAATGAAAAACTGTTTTTT. This gives the protein CSVGTNEKLFF. The chain combines TRBV29-1 with TRBJ1-4; D not resolved. V was shortened by 4 bases and J by 1 base, with 1 base between the two germline ends. This CDR3 spans 11 amino acids. From germline, CDR1 is SQVTM and CDR2 ANQGSEA. Using reference TRBV29-1 and TRBJ1-4 for the parts outside the CDR3, the full variable domain is SAVISQKPSRDICQRGTSLTIQCQVDSQVTMMFWYRQQPGQSLTLIATANQGSEATYESGFVIDKFPISRPNLTFSTLTVSNMSPEDSSIYLCSVGTNEKLFFGSGTQLSVL.

This clonotype was observed a single time. A junction end diverges from the germline sequence, so it may reflect a read error. V is TRBV20-1 and J is TRBJ2-5; the D gene could be TRBD1 or TRBD2 (5 bases each). The CDR3 covers 16 residues. Germline V gene sequence: CDR1 DFQATT, CDR2 SNEGSKA (reference sequence). The DNA of the CDR3 is TGCAGTCCTAGCCGAGCGACATGGGGCCGTCAAGAGACCCAGTACTTC. Translation gives CSPSRATWGRQETQYF.

Ten or more counts support this clonotype. This chain joins TRBV20-1 and TRBJ2-7; the match to TRBD2 covers 11 bases. The germline CDR1 and CDR2 sequences are DFQATT and SNEGSKA (reference sequence). The CDR3 consists of 14 residues. After removal of 1 base from V and 6 bases from J, the junction contained 5 bases not matched to a gene. CDR3: CSARVAGGRGEQYF. The DNA of the CDR3 is TGCAGTGCTAGAGTAGCGGGAGGGAGAGGCGAGCAGTACTTC.

As to this clonotype: Just one base apart from a much larger clone, this may be a read error. CDR3: CASSCRDTQYF. The CDR3 nucleotides are TGTGCCAGCAGTTGTCGAGATACGCAGTATTTT. This chain joins TRBV2 and TRBJ2-3; no firm D call. The CDR3 extends over 11 amino acids. Trimming cost V 5 bases and J 5 bases, with 5 bases left between them. The germline gives CDR1 SNHLY, CDR2 FYNNEI.

Turning to this clonotype: Germline is not matched at one junction end, which may reflect a read error. V and J are TRBV20-1 and TRBJ2-3; possibly TRBD2 for D (6 bases). The CDR3 totals 14 residues. The germline V gene encodes CDR1 DFQATT and CDR2 SNEGSKA (reference sequence). CDR3 sequence: CSASWDLTIDRQYF. DNA for the CDR3: TGCAGTGCTAGCTGGGACTTAACTATAGATAGGCAGTATTTT.

This clonotype was picked up a small number of times. V gene TRBV6-1 combines with J gene TRBJ2-6; D remains unclear. CDR1 and CDR2 (germline): MNHNS, SASEGT. The CDR3 has 16 residues. The V gene lost 2 bases and the J gene lost 0 bases, with 8 bases spanning the gap. CDR3 nucleotide sequence: TGTGCCAGCAGTGAAACTCCAGCCTCTGGGGCCAACGTCCTGACTTTC. It is translated as CASSETPASGANVLTF.

Concerning this clonotype: A much larger clone lies one base from this, so it may be a read error. The CDR3 carries no conserved terminal phenylalanine or tryptophan, so it likely arises from a read error. The rearrangement links TRBV7-9 to TRBJ1-2, with D perhaps TRBD1 (5 bases). Germline loops: CDR1 SEHNR, CDR2 FQNEAQ (reference sequence). V was trimmed by 4 bases and J by 1 base, leaving 13 bases between them. The CDR3 covers 15 residues. The CDR3 sequence is CASSSGTDFNYGYTL. The CDR3 DNA reads as TGTGCCAGCAGCTCCGGGACGGATTTTAACTATGGCTACACCCTC.

This clonotype came up many times. V gene TRBV24-1 combines with J gene TRBJ2-3, with 9 nucleotides matching TRBD2. Trimming at V came to 3 bases and at J to 5 bases, leaving 5 bases not matched to a gene. Looked up from germline, CDR1 is KGHDR and CDR2 is SFDVKD. The CDR3 covers 15 residues. CDR3 amino acids: CATSDNGSGRDTQYF. In nucleotides, the CDR3 is TGTGCCACCAGTGATAATGGTAGCGGGAGAGATACGCAGTATTTT.

This clonotype was observed a few times. The V and J genes are TRBV2 and TRBJ1-1; 7 bases are a match to TRBD1. The CDR3 sequence is 13 residues long. The V gene's germline CDR1 is SNHLY and CDR2 FYNNEI. Trimming took 6 bases from V and 0 from J; bases not matched to a gene: 1. The CDR3 loop is CASRTGVNTEAFF. CDR3 coding DNA: TGTGCCAGCAGAACAGGGGTGAACACTGAAGCTTTCTTT.

Sample share makes this clonotype medium-sized. The rearrangement uses TRBV6-1 and TRBJ2-1; TRBD2 aligns across 7 bases. V gave up 5 bases and J gave up 9 bases; unmatched junction bases: 16. Germline CDR1 MNHNS, CDR2 SASEGT. The CDR3 runs 16 residues. For the CDR3, the DNA is TGTGCCAGCAGTTATCTCCCGGGAGGTAAAAGTGGTGAGCAGTTCTTC. It codes for CASSYLPGGKSGEQFF.

This clonotype was observed a few times. The chain links TRBV7-2 to TRBJ2-4; 10 bases map to TRBD2. The CDR3 sequence is 16 residues long. CDR1 and CDR2 from the germline V gene are SGHTA and FQGNSA. Trimming at V came to 5 bases and at J to 2 bases, leaving 6 bases not matched to a gene. CDR3 coding DNA: TGTGCCAGCAGCGCGCTAGCGGGAGTACCCAAAAACATTCAGTACTTC. Translating it yields CASSALAGVPKNIQYF.

This clonotype was picked up many times. The DNA of the CDR3 is TGTGCCAGCAGTCGAATAGCGGGAGTAAACGAGCAGTACTTC. Its translation is CASSRIAGVNEQYF. The genes are TRBV28 and TRBJ2-7; TRBD2 agrees at 9 bases. Germline V gene data show CDR1 as MDHEN and CDR2 as SYDVKM. V was clipped by 5 bases and J by 5 bases; unmatched bases: 7. The CDR3 length is 14 residues.

The CDR3 DNA is TGCGCCAGCAGCTTGATGGGCGTATCGCTTGAAGCTTTCTTT. This gives the protein CASSLMGVSLEAFF. The V gene is TRBV5-1, the J gene TRBJ1-1; no clear D. Trimming removed 1 base at V and 7 bases at J, with 14 bases between. This CDR3 has 14 amino acids. From germline, CDR1 is SGHRS and CDR2 YFSETQ.

This clonotype was picked up many times. The rearrangement links TRBV20-1 to TRBJ2-5; 8 bases are a match to TRBD2. V gave up 1 base and J gave up 1 base; unmatched junction bases: 5. Germline V gene sequence: CDR1 DFQATT, CDR2 SNEGSKA (reference sequence). CDR3 length: 15 residues. The CDR3 loop is CSARGAGAFQETQYF. In DNA, the CDR3 is TGCAGTGCTAGAGGAGCGGGAGCCTTCCAAGAGACCCAGTACTTC.

This clonotype was seen at least ten times. This chain connects TRBV2 to TRBJ2-7; possible D gene TRBD2, 5 bases. CDR3 size: 12 residues. V lost 7 bases, J lost 2 bases, and 9 bases lay in between. CDR1 is SNHLY and CDR2 is FYNNEI in the germline V gene. The CDR3 DNA reads as TGTGCCAGCAAAGAGGGAACCTACGAGCAGTACTTC. It is translated as CASKEGTYEQYF.

This clonotype was picked up a small number of times. The gene calls are TRBV20-1 and TRBJ2-7; TRBD2 matches 7 bases. The CDR3 spans 18 residues. V gave up 0 bases and J gave up 0 bases; unmatched junction bases: 14. The germline gives CDR1 DFQATT, CDR2 SNEGSKA (reference sequence). CDR3 protein: CSARDDGARSGHSYEQYF. The CDR3 region has the DNA TGCAGTGCTAGAGACGACGGGGCTCGTAGCGGGCACTCCTACGAGCAGTACTTC.

With respect to this clonotype: This may arise from a read error, as a much more abundant clone is one base away. The chain joins TRBV2 to TRBJ1-2; D might be TRBD1 (6 bases). V was cut by 4 bases and J by 3 bases, with 12 bases left in between. The CDR3 is made up of 14 amino acids. Germline V gene lookup returns CDR1 SNHLY and CDR2 FYNNEI. The CDR3 sequence is CASSVLPGDYGYTF. CDR3 coding DNA: TGTGCCAGCAGTGTTCTCCCAGGGGACTATGGCTACACCTTC.

Many counts were recorded for this clonotype. The V and J genes are TRBV6-1 and TRBJ2-5; maybe TRBD2 (5 bases). Trimming cost V 4 bases and J 7 bases, with 16 bases left between them. Germline CDR1 MNHNS, CDR2 SASEGT. CDR3 size: 14 residues. The DNA of the CDR3 is TGTGCCAGCAGTGTTTTTAACGGCGAGGGGACCCAGTACTTC. Its protein is CASSVFNGEGTQYF.

This clonotype turned up a few times. This may stem from a read error, because a much larger clone lies one nucleotide away. The chain uses TRBV24-1 and TRBJ1-1; unclear D gene. V dropped 6 bases and J dropped 1 base, with 8 bases sitting between them. This CDR3 is built from 13 residues. The germline CDR1 and CDR2 sequences are KGHDR and SFDVKD. CDR3 coding DNA: TGTGCCACCAGTTCGGAGAGGAACACTGAAGCTTTCTTT. Translation gives CATSSERNTEAFF.

This clonotype was observed at least ten times. The chain carries TRBV20-1 and TRBJ1-6; unclear D gene. The CDR3 has 13 amino acids. V lost 1 base to trimming and J lost 10 bases, with 11 bases between them. Per the germline V gene, CDR1 is DFQATT and CDR2 is SNEGSKA (reference sequence). The CDR3: CSARANWVSPLHF. The CDR3 bases are TGCAGTGCTAGAGCTAATTGGGTCTCACCCCTCCACTTT.

As to this clonotype: A much more abundant neighbour one base away suggests this may be a read error. V gene TRBV28 combines with J gene TRBJ1-3; the D gene is possibly TRBD1 (5 bases). Germline V gene lookup returns CDR1 MDHEN and CDR2 SYDVKM. The CDR3 runs to 14 residues. CDR3 amino acids: CASTTGDSGSTIYF. DNA of the CDR3: TGTGCCAGTACAACGGGGGACTCTGGAAGCACCATATATTTT.

As to this clonotype: This could be a read error, since a much larger clone is one nucleotide away. The chain couples TRBV28 to TRBJ2-7, with a weak D call TRBD1 (6 bases). The V gene's germline CDR1 is MDHEN and CDR2 SYDVKM. The CDR3 is made up of 15 amino acids. V was cut by 7 bases and J by 6 bases, with 22 bases left in between. The CDR3 loop is CASTPPTGWNAEQYF. DNA for the CDR3: TGTGCCAGCACCCCCCCGACAGGTTGGAATGCCGAGCAGTACTTC.

As regards this clonotype: A read error may be the cause here, since a much bigger clone is one base away. The chain has TRBV12-3 or TRBV12-4 and TRBJ2-3, with TRBD1 as a possible D gene (6 bases). The CDR3 is made up of 14 amino acids. CDR3 DNA: TGTGCCAGCAGTTTAAGGGGGAGCACAGATATGCAGTATTTT. This encodes CASSLRGSTDMQYF.

Ten or more counts support this clonotype. CDR3 nucleotide sequence: TGTGCCACCCTTGGGGGTAGCACTGAAGCTTTCTTT. As protein: CATLGGSTEAFF. The chain carries TRBV28 and TRBJ1-1; weak D call: TRBD1 (5 bases). Germline CDR1 reads MDHEN; CDR2 reads SYDVKM. This CDR3 spans 12 amino acids. The V gene lost 10 bases and the J gene lost 4 bases, with 13 bases spanning the gap.